A selection of T cell receptor beta chains follows, all from one sample in a study of human T cells and chemical hapten exposure. TCRdb reprocessed the RACE reads with MiXCR, giving one entry per CDR3 protein. The data contain 150,000 to 200,000 distinct CDR3 sequences, about 14% of them seen just once; the ten biggest clones take up 1.5% to 2%. The specimen comprised whole blood, sampled in connection with sensitization to the hapten diphenylcyclopropenone (DPC). These receptors were taken from a woman in her 30s with alopecia areata. Some clones in this sample may be carry-over from other donors' samples. The CDR3 runs from the conserved cysteine through the conserved F or W. A D gene is named only where the DNA matches it firmly. Rows give clone size only sometimes, using once, few, many, or a class for an expanded clone.

clone_size,d_call,v_call,j_call,cdr3_nt,cdr3_aa
.,.,TRBV7-9,TRBJ2-7,TGTGCCAGCAGCTTAGGGACAAGGCCCGGGGAGCAGTACTTC,CASSLGTRPGEQYF
.,.,TRBV15,TRBJ1-1,TGTGCCACCAGCAGAGATAACGGGGGCGGTGAAGCTTTCTTT,CATSRDNGGGEAFF
many,.,TRBV29-1,TRBJ1-2,TGCAGCGTAGACAGGTTCAACTATGGCTACACCTTC,CSVDRFNYGYTF
.,.,TRBV2,TRBJ1-1,TGTGCCAGCAGTGAAGAGGGACGGGGACCTGAAGCTTTCTTT,CASSEEGRGPEAFF
.,.,TRBV28,TRBJ1-4,TGTGCCAGCAGTTCCTCCTGGGCCAGTGCAACTAATGAAAAACTGTTTTTT,CASSSSWASATNEKLFF
many,TRBD1,TRBV19,TRBJ1-5,TGTGCCAGTAGCATCCTTACGACAGGGGCGAATCAGCCCCAGCATTTT,CASSILTTGANQPQHF
.,TRBD2,TRBV28,TRBJ2-7,TGTGCCAGCTGGACGGAGGGGCGGGGGGCCCCCTACGAGCAGTACTTC,CASWTEGRGAPYEQYF
.,.,TRBV12-3/TRBV12-4,TRBJ2-7,TGTGCCAGCAGTTTCCGTCTTGGGGACGAGCAGTACTTC,CASSFRLGDEQYF
few,.,TRBV6-5,TRBJ1-2,TGTGCCAGCAGTTACTCCCGGGCTTTTAACTATGGCTACACCTTC,CASSYSRAFNYGYTF
many,TRBD1,TRBV24-1,TRBJ2-7,TGTGCCACCAGAGGAGAAAGGGGAACGGACAGGGGCTACGAGCAGTACTTC,CATRGERGTDRGYEQYF
.,.,TRBV28,TRBJ1-5,TGTGCCAGCACCGGAACAGTGGGTCAGCCCCAGCATTTT,CASTGTVGQPQHF
few,.,TRBV28,TRBJ1-2,TGTGCCAGCCTACAGGGTATTTATGGCTACACCTTC,CASLQGIYGYTF
.,.,TRBV9,TRBJ2-7,TGTGCCAGCAGCGTCGATCCGGGACGGTACTACGAGCAGTACTTC,CASSVDPGRYYEQYF
many,TRBD1,TRBV6-6,TRBJ1-5,TGTGCCAGCACTATGACAGGGAATCAGCCCCAGCATTTT,CASTMTGNQPQHF
.,TRBD2,TRBV6-6,TRBJ2-1,TGTGCCAGCATTCCCGGGGGGGGCCTTAGCGGGGCCCGAGCTTGGTCCTACAATGAGCAGTTCTTC,CASIPGGGLSGARAWSYNEQFF
.,.,TRBV7-2,TRBJ1-4,TGTGCCAGCAGCCAGCCTGGGGTAGCTATCGGTGAAAAACTGTTTTTT,CASSQPGVAIGEKLFF
.,.,TRBV28,TRBJ1-3,TGTGCCAGCAGTTTCACCGGAAACACCATATATTTT,CASSFTGNTIYF
many,.,TRBV6-5,TRBJ2-5,TGTGCCAGCAGTTACTCGCCCGTGGGCCATCAAGAGACCCAGTACTTC,CASSYSPVGHQETQYF
.,.,TRBV6-5,TRBJ1-1,TGTGCCAGCAGAGATCAACAGGGGAACACTGAAGCTTTCTTT,CASRDQQGNTEAFF
.,.,TRBV20-1,TRBJ1-5,TGCAGTGCTTACCCAGGGCTCGGTCAGCCCCAGCATTTT,CSAYPGLGQPQHF
many,TRBD2,TRBV28,TRBJ2-5,TGTGCCAGCAGCTCTAGCGGGGGGTCGTACCAAGAGACCCAGTACTTC,CASSSSGGSYQETQYF
many,TRBD1,TRBV9,TRBJ2-2,TGTGCTTCGGGACAGGGATTCCCCGGGGAGCTGTTTTTT,CASGQGFPGELFF
many,.,TRBV4-1,TRBJ2-2,TGCGCCAGCAGCCAAGAGGAATCAAGTTCTTACGGGGAGCTGTTTTTT,CASSQEESSSYGELFF
.,TRBD1,TRBV7-9,TRBJ2-3,TGTGCCAGCAGCGCGTACGATAGGACAGGATACACAGATACGCAGTATTTT,CASSAYDRTGYTDTQYF
few,TRBD1,TRBV5-4,TRBJ1-3,TGTGCCAGCAGCTTGGACGGGGCAGGGGGAGATTTT,CASSLDGAGGDF
.,TRBD2,TRBV7-3,TRBJ2-3,TGTGCCAGCAGCTTAATACGGGAGGCCACAGATACGCAGTATTTT,CASSLIREATDTQYF
many,TRBD1,TRBV6-5,TRBJ2-7,TGTGCCAGCAGTTACAGGGACAGGGGCAACGAGCAGTACTTC,CASSYRDRGNEQYF
few,.,TRBV6-5,TRBJ2-2,TGTGCCAGCAGTAATCCGGGACACCCCACCGGGGAGCTGTTTTTT,CASSNPGHPTGELFF
many,.,TRBV7-2,TRBJ1-5,TGTGCCAGCAGCTTAAATGGGCAGGGTAGTCAGCCCCAGCATTTT,CASSLNGQGSQPQHF
few,.,TRBV7-2,TRBJ1-5,TGTGCCAGCAGCTTAACTGTCGCGAGCAATCAGCCCCAGCATTTT,CASSLTVASNQPQHF
few,.,TRBV2,TRBJ1-2,TGTGCCAGCAGTGAGGGGACGGCGACTGGCTACACCTTC,CASSEGTATGYTF
many,TRBD2,TRBV7-6,TRBJ2-1,TGTGCCAGCAGCCCTGTGGGGAGCGGGAGGAAGGATGAGCAGTTCTTC,CASSPVGSGRKDEQFF
few,TRBD1,TRBV27,TRBJ2-7,TGTGCCAGCGGAGACAGGGTTTCCTACGAGCAGTACTTC,CASGDRVSYEQYF
few,.,TRBV12-3/TRBV12-4,TRBJ2-5,TGTGCCAGCAGTCTCAGGGAAGAAGAGACCCAGTACTTC,CASSLREEETQYF
many,TRBD2,TRBV4-2,TRBJ2-3,TGTGCCAGCAGCCATACCGGGACTAGAGGCACAGATACGCAGTATTTT,CASSHTGTRGTDTQYF
few,.,TRBV5-5,TRBJ1-4,TGTGCCAGCAGTGCGGGGAGGACTAATGAAAAACTGTTTTTT,CASSAGRTNEKLFF
.,.,TRBV28,TRBJ2-7,TGTGCCAGCAGTTTATTCGGGGGCAGGGGAAACGAGCAGTACTTC,CASSLFGGRGNEQYF
.,TRBD1,TRBV9,TRBJ1-1,TGTGCCAGCAGCGTAGTAGGGACAGGGGACACTGAAGCTTTCTTT,CASSVVGTGDTEAFF